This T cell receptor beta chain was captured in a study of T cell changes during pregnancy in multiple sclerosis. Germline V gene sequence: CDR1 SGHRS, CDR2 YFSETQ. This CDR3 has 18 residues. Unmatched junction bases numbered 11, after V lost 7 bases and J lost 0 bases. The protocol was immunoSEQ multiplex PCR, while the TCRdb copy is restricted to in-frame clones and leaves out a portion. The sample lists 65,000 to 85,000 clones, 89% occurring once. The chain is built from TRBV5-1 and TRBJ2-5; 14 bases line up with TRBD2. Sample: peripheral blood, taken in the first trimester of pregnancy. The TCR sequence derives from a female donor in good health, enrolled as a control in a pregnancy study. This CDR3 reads CASFKTSGGALNQETQYF. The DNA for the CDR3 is TGCGCCAGCTTCAAGACTAGCGGGGGGGCCTTGAACCAAGAGACCCAGTACTTC.